This is a list of T cell receptor beta chains from one sample in a study of T cells in localized non-small cell lung cancer. The repertoire was sequenced with immunoSEQ multiplex PCR; TCRdb's copy has only in-frame clones and lacks some. The sample lists about 33,000 clones, about nine tenths seen once, with under 4.5% in the top ten. The source material was peripheral blood, sampled before any cancer treatment. These receptors all stem from a man aged 40 to 70 with stage I lung adenocarcinoma. CDR3s include the opening cysteine and the closing phenylalanine or tryptophan. D genes are given only for firm matches. Rows give clone size only sometimes, using once, few, many, or a class for an expanded clone.

NA,once,TRBV11-2,TRBJ2-3,TGTGCCAGCAGCTTAGATCGAACGGGGGAAAGCACAGATACGCAGTATTTT,CASSLDRTGESTDTQYF
TRBD1,NA,TRBV6-6,TRBJ1-6,TGTGCCAGCAGCCCCCATCGACAGGGTGAGGGGCCCCTCCACTTT,CASSPHRQGEGPLHF
NA,NA,TRBV5-6,TRBJ2-3,TGTGCCAGCAGCTTGAGGGTCACAGATACGCAGTATTTT,CASSLRVTDTQYF
TRBD1,NA,TRBV19,TRBJ1-5,TGTGCCAGTAGTGGGACAGGAATCTATAGCAATCAGCCCCAGCATTTT,CASSGTGIYSNQPQHF
TRBD1,NA,TRBV2,TRBJ2-7,TGTGCCAGCAGCAGGACAGGGGGCAACGAGCAGTACTTC,CASSRTGGNEQYF
TRBD1,NA,TRBV29-1,TRBJ2-7,TGCAGCGCACAGGACAGGGGAATGCACGAGCAGTACTTC,CSAQDRGMHEQYF
TRBD1,NA,TRBV5-1,TRBJ1-1,TGCGCCAGCAGCCTCCGGACAGGTTTCTTCATGAACACTGAAGCTTTCTTT,CASSLRTGFFMNTEAFF
NA,NA,TRBV10-3,TRBJ1-1,TGTGCCATCAGTGAGCCCCCGGGTACGGATGAAGCTTTCTTT,CAISEPPGTDEAFF
TRBD1,NA,TRBV29-1,TRBJ2-7,TGCAGCGGATCGACAGGGCGAGTCTCCGAGCAGTACTTC,CSGSTGRVSEQYF
NA,NA,TRBV18,TRBJ2-7,TGTGCCAGCTCACTTAGGGACGGTTCCTACGAGCAGTACTTC,CASSLRDGSYEQYF
TRBD2,NA,TRBV12-5,TRBJ2-1,TGTGCTAGTGGATATCCGGGGGGGCTCCAGGATGAGCAGTTCTTC,CASGYPGGLQDEQFF
TRBD1,NA,TRBV2,TRBJ1-6,TGTGCCAGCAGTGAATACAGGGGGGGGTCACCCCTCCACTTT,CASSEYRGGSPLHF
NA,NA,TRBV7-8,TRBJ1-3,TGTGCCAGCAGCGAGACTCTTGTAAACACCATATATTTT,CASSETLVNTIYF
NA,NA,TRBV5-6,TRBJ2-3,TGTGCCAGCAGCAACGGTTTAGATACGCAGTATTTT,CASSNGLDTQYF
NA,NA,TRBV19,TRBJ2-3,TGTGCCAGTAGTATAGCGGGCAGCATGGCAGATACGCAGTATTTT,CASSIAGSMADTQYF
NA,NA,TRBV5-4,TRBJ2-7,TGTGCCAGCAGCGTCGGGCCGGCCTACGAGCAGTACTTC,CASSVGPAYEQYF
NA,NA,TRBV10-3,TRBJ2-7,TGTGCCATCAGGGCCGGGACCGGCGAGCAGTACTTC,CAIRAGTGEQYF
TRBD1,NA,TRBV5-5,TRBJ1-1,TGTGCCAGCAGCGACCGGGACAGGGTTTATATAGACACTGAAGCTTTCTTT,CASSDRDRVYIDTEAFF
TRBD2,NA,TRBV9,TRBJ2-1,TGTGCCAGCAGCGTAGCACTTAGCGGGGGGGCGTCGCAGTTCTTC,CASSVALSGGASQFF
NA,NA,TRBV11-1,TRBJ2-5,TGTGCCAGCAGCGACAGGACGGGGGCCCAAGAGACCCAGTACTTC,CASSDRTGAQETQYF
TRBD1,NA,TRBV5-1,TRBJ1-6,TGCGCCAGCAGCTGGGGACAGGGGGGAAATTCACCCCTCCACTTT,CASSWGQGGNSPLHF
NA,NA,TRBV9,TRBJ1-4,TGTGCCAGCAGCGTAGCAGGCCCCAACGAAAAACTGTTTTTT,CASSVAGPNEKLFF
NA,NA,TRBV2,TRBJ2-3,TGTGCCAGCAGGGTTCCGGACAGATACCTCGCGGCTACTAGCACAGATACGCAGTATTTT,CASRVPDRYLAATSTDTQYF
NA,NA,TRBV11-2,TRBJ2-7,TGTGCCAGCAGATCCGGGACCTACGAGCAGTACTTC,CASRSGTYEQYF
NA,once,TRBV6-1,TRBJ2-7,TGTGCCAGCAGTCTAGATCACGAGCAGTACTTC,CASSLDHEQYF
NA,NA,TRBV9,TRBJ1-3,TGTGCCAGCGGAGGACACCTCTCTGGAAACACCATATATTTT,CASGGHLSGNTIYF
NA,NA,TRBV7-2,TRBJ1-5,TGTGCCAGCAGCTTAGATCCGGGAAGAGTTCAGCCCCAGCATTTT,CASSLDPGRVQPQHF
TRBD1,NA,TRBV9,TRBJ2-5,TGTGCCAGCGCCCTGGAACAGGGGGGAGAGACCCAGTACTTC,CASALEQGGETQYF